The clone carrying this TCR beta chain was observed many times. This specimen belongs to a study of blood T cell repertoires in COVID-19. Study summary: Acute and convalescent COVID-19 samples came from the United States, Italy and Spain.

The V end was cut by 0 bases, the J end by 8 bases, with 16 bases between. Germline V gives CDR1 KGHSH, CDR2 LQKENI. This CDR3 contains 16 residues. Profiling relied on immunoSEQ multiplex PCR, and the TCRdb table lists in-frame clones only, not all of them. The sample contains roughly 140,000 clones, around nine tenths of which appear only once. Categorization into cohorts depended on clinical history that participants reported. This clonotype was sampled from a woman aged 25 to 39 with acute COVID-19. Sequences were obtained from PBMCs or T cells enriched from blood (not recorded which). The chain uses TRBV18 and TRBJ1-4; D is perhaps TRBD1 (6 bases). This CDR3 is CASSPPTPGAEEKLFF. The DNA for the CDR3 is TGTGCCAGCTCACCACCGACTCCAGGGGCTGAGGAAAAACTGTTTTTT.